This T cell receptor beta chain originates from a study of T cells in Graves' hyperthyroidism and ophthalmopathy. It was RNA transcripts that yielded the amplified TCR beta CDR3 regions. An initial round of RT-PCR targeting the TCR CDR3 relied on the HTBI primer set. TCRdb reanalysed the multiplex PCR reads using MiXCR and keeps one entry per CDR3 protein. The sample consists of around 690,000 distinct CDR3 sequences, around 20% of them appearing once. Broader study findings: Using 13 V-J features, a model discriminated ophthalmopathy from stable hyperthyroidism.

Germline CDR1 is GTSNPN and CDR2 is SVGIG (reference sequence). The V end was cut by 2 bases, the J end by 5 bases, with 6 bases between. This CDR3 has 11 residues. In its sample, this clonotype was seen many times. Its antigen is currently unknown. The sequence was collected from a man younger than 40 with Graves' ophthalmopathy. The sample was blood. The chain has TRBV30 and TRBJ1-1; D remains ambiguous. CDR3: CAWSSRTEAFF. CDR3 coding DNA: TGTGCCTGGAGTTCTCGAACTGAAGCTTTCTTT.